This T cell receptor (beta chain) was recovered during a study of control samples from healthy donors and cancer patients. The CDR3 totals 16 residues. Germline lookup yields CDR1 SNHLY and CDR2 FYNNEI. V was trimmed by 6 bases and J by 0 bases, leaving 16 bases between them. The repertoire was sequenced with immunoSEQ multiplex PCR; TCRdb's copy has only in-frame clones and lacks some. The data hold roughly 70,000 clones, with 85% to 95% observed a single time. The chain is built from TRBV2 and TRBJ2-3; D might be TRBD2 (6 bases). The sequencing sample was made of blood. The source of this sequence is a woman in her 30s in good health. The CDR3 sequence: CASRGRRAGSTDTQYF. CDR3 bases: TGTGCCAGCAGGGGGAGAAGAGCGGGTAGCACAGATACGCAGTATTTT.